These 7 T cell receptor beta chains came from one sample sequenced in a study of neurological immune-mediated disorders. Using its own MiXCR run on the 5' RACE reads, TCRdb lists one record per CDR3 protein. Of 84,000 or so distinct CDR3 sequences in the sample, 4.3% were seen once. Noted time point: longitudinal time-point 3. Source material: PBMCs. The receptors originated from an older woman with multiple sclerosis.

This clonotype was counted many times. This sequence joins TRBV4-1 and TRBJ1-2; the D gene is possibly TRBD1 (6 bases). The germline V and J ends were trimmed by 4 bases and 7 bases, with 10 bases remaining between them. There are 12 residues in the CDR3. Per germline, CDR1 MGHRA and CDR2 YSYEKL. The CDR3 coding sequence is TGCGCCAGCAGCCCGTTGACAGGTGGCTACACCTTC. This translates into CASSPLTGGYTF.

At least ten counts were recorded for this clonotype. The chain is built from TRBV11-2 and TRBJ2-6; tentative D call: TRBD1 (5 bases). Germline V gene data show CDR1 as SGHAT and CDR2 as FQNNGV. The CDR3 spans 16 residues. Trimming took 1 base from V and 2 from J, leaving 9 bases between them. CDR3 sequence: CASSLGQGAGANVLTF. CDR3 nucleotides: TGTGCCAGCAGCTTAGGGCAGGGTGCTGGGGCCAACGTCCTGACTTTC. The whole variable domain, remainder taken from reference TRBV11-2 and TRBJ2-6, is EAGVAQSPRYKIIEKRQSVAFWCNPISGHATLYWYQQILGQGPKLLIQFQNNGVVDDSQLPKDRFSAERLKGVDSTLKIQPAKLEDSAVYLCASSLGQGAGANVLTFGAGSRLTVL.

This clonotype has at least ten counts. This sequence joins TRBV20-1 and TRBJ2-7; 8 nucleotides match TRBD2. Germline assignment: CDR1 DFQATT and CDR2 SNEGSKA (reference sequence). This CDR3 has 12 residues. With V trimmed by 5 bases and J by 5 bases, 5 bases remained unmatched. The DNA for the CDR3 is TGCAGTGCTCCCATCGGGGGGGACGAGCAGTACTTC. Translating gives CSAPIGGDEQYF.

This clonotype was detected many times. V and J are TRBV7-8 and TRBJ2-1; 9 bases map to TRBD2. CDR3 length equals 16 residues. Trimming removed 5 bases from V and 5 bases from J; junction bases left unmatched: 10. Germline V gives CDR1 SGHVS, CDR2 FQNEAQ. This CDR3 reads CASSGFFAGGDNEQFF. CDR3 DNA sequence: TGTGCCAGCAGCGGCTTCTTTGCGGGGGGGGACAATGAGCAGTTCTTC.

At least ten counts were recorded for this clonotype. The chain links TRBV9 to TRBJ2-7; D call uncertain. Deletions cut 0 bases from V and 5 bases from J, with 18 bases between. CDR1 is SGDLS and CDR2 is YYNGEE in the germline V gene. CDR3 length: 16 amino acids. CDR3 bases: TGTGCCAGCAGCGTAGCTGAAGGCCGGTATCTTAACGAGCAGTACTTC. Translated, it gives CASSVAEGRYLNEQYF.

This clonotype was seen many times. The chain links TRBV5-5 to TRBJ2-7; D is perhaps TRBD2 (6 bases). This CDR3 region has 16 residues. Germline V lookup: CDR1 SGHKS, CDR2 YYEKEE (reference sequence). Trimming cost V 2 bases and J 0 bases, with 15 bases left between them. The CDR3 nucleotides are TGTGCCAGCAGCTTCGAAGGGACTCCGAGCTCCTACGAGCAGTACTTC. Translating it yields CASSFEGTPSSYEQYF.

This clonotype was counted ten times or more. In DNA form, the CDR3 reads TGTGCCATCAGTGGGACAGGGGAATTAGGAGCTTTCTTT. It encodes CAISGTGELGAFF. The chain combines TRBV10-3 with TRBJ1-1, with 9 bases fitting TRBD1. The CDR3 sequence is 13 residues long. The V and J ends lost 4 bases and 10 bases, in that order; junction bases with no gene match: 7. CDR1 and CDR2 from the germline V gene are ENHRY and SYGVKD.